This T cell receptor beta chain was profiled in a study of CD8 T cells in ankylosing spondylitis. TCRdb itself ran the 5' RACE reads through MiXCR, one entry per CDR3 protein. The sample carries hundreds of thousands of distinct CDR3 sequences, around 25% recorded once. Deletions cut 0 bases from V and 0 bases from J, with 9 bases between. CDR3 length: 16 residues. Germline lookup yields CDR1 SGHRS and CDR2 YFSETQ. The table lists this clonotype with a few counts. The source material was blood, either unsorted or a sorted T cell fraction (not recorded which). The gene calls are TRBV5-1 and TRBJ2-2, with D tentatively TRBD1 (5 bases). The clonotype comes from a male donor with ankylosing spondylitis or in good health (not recorded which). This CDR3 reads CASSLARASNTGELFF. Written as DNA, the CDR3 is TGCGCCAGCAGCTTGGCCAGGGCGTCGAACACCGGGGAGCTGTTTTTT.